Shown below are 19 T cell receptor beta chains from a single sample sequenced in a study of control samples from healthy donors and cancer patients. The method was immunoSEQ multiplex PCR; TCRdb's version includes in-frame clones alone and lacks a portion of them. The sample has over 90,000 clones, about 91% seen once. Sequencing used blood. Receptors were obtained from a woman younger than 30 in good health.

This clone occurred a few times. This sequence joins TRBV10-1 and TRBJ2-7; a weak D match, TRBD2 (6 bases). The germline CDR1 and CDR2 sequences are WNHNN and SYGVQD (reference sequence). CDR3 length equals 14 residues. Trimming shortened V by 3 bases and J by 3 bases, and 12 bases separated the two germline ends. The DNA of the CDR3 is TGCGCCAGCAGTGACGGGGGTCCTGTCTACGAGCAGTACTTC. Its protein is CASSDGGPVYEQYF.

The chain couples TRBV11-2 to TRBJ1-4; a possible D gene is TRBD1 (6 bases). V was trimmed by 1 base and J by 8 bases, leaving 14 bases between them. CDR1 is SGHAT and CDR2 is FQNNGV in the germline V gene. CDR3 length: 15 residues. The CDR3 DNA reads as TGTGCCAGCAGCTTAGTTGGACAGAAAGGGGAAAAACTGTTTTTT. Translation gives CASSLVGQKGEKLFF. The full variable domain, its missing parts supplied by reference TRBV11-2 and TRBJ1-4, is EAGVAQSPRYKIIEKRQSVAFWCNPISGHATLYWYQQILGQGPKLLIQFQNNGVVDDSQLPKDRFSAERLKGVDSTLKIQPAKLEDSAVYLCASSLVGQKGEKLFFGSGTQLSVL.

This rearrangement joins TRBV2 to TRBJ2-3; 12 nucleotides align to TRBD2. The CDR3 sequence is 17 residues long. V lost 3 bases to trimming and J lost 4 bases; unmatched junction nucleotides: 8. Germline V gives CDR1 SNHLY, CDR2 FYNNEI. This chain's CDR3 is CASSDHRLAGEADTQYF. The CDR3 region has the DNA TGTGCCAGCAGTGACCACCGACTAGCGGGAGAGGCAGATACGCAGTATTTT.

The V gene is TRBV6-5, the J gene TRBJ1-3, with unresolved D. Deletions cut 7 bases from V and 3 bases from J, with 13 bases between. Germline V gives CDR1 MNHEY, CDR2 SVGAGI. The CDR3 extends over 14 amino acids. This chain's CDR3 is CASTAPTYGNTIYF. Here the CDR3 DNA reads TGTGCCAGCACCGCCCCCACCTATGGAAACACCATATATTTT.

The rearrangement joins TRBV5-6 to TRBJ2-7, with D perhaps TRBD1 (7 bases). CDR1 is SGHDT, CDR2 YYEEEE, per germline. This CDR3 is 16 amino acids long. The V and J ends lost 3 bases and 2 bases respectively, with 18 bases between them. CDR3 protein: CASSSGGGGFAYEQYF. The CDR3, as DNA: TGTGCCAGCAGCTCTGGAGGGGGCGGTTTTGCCTACGAGCAGTACTTC.

In DNA, the CDR3 is TGTGCTAGTGGCAGAGACGGATTCTATGAAAAACTGTTTTTT. Residues: CASGRDGFYEKLFF. The V and J genes are TRBV12-5 and TRBJ1-4; D unclear. CDR1 LGHNT and CDR2 FRNRAP come from the germline V gene. Trimming pared 6 bases from V and 6 bases from J, leaving 14 bases between. The CDR3 sequence is 14 residues long.

The J gene is TRBJ1-6, the V gene TRBV19; 7 bases match TRBD1. CDR1 is LNHDA and CDR2 is SQIVND in the germline V gene (reference sequence). The J segment lost 0 bases and the V segment lost 8 bases, leaving 10 bases of the junction unmatched. This CDR3 is built from 17 residues. The CDR3: CASSLDRPSSYNSPLHF. The CDR3, as DNA: TGTGCCAGTTCCCTGGACAGGCCGAGCTCCTATAATTCACCCCTCCACTTT.

J is TRBJ2-2 and V is TRBV24-1, with D uncertain. The germline V gene has CDR1 KGHDR and CDR2 SFDVKD. The CDR3 sequence is 11 residues long. Trimming stripped 9 bases from V and 5 bases from J, with 6 bases between. CDR3 sequence reads: CATQGTGELFF. In DNA form, the CDR3 reads TGTGCCACCCAAGGGACCGGGGAGCTGTTTTTT.

In its sample, this clone was seen once. The chain uses TRBV18 and TRBJ1-1; weak D call: TRBD1 (6 bases). Trimming shortened V by 5 bases and J by 1 base, and 11 bases separated the two germline ends. Germline assignment: CDR1 KGHSH and CDR2 LQKENI. The CDR3 totals 14 residues. In DNA form, the CDR3 reads TGTGCCAGCTCAGTAAAACAGGGGAACACTGAAGCTTTCTTT. Translating it yields CASSVKQGNTEAFF.

To note about this clone: The sample contains more than one DNA sequence encoding this CDR3. The chain carries TRBV5-4 and TRBJ2-2, with 14 bases that match TRBD2. Trimming removed 6 bases from V and 8 bases from J; junction bases left unmatched: 6. This CDR3 has 15 amino acids. Germline V gives CDR1 SGHNT, CDR2 YYREEE (reference sequence). CDR3 nucleotide sequence: TGTGCCAGCACTCTGACTAGCGGGAGGGGTGGGGAGCTGTTTTTT. Translating gives CASTLTSGRGGELFF.

The CDR3, as DNA: TGTGCCAGCAGTTACTCTTCCCTGAACTCTGGAAACACCATATATTTT. Protein sequence: CASSYSSLNSGNTIYF. V gene TRBV6-5 combines with J gene TRBJ1-3; no firm D call. Germline V gene lookup returns CDR1 MNHEY and CDR2 SVGAGI. V dropped 0 bases and J dropped 0 bases, with 9 bases sitting between them. The length of the CDR3 is 16 residues.

The CDR3 loop reads CASNRDTSNQPQHF. CDR3 bases: TGTGCCAGCAATAGGGACACGAGCAATCAGCCCCAGCATTTT. The V call is TRBV7-9, the J call TRBJ1-5; the D gene is possibly TRBD1 (6 bases). Trimming shortened V by 7 bases and J by 1 base, and 11 bases separated the two germline ends. Germline CDR1 SEHNR, CDR2 FQNEAQ (reference sequence). The length of the CDR3 is 14 residues.

The gene calls are TRBV5-1 and TRBJ1-2; D is ambiguous. The CDR3 runs to 13 residues. Germline-derived CDR1 and CDR2 are SGHRS and YFSETQ. With 1 base removed from V and 2 bases from J, the gap between germline ends came to 6 bases. CDR3 loop: CASSLSQNYGYTF. The CDR3 nucleotides read TGCGCCAGCAGCTTGTCACAGAACTATGGCTACACCTTC.

This clone was counted a few times. The rearrangement links TRBV6-5 to TRBJ1-3; D is unresolved. Germline V lookup: CDR1 MNHEY, CDR2 SVGAGI. This CDR3 is 12 amino acids long. The V gene lost 6 bases and the J gene lost 5 bases, with 8 bases spanning the gap. This CDR3 reads CASRNERNTIYF. The CDR3 DNA follows: TGTGCCAGCAGAAATGAACGAAACACCATATATTTT.

V is TRBV5-6 and J is TRBJ1-5; weak D call: TRBD1 (5 bases). The CDR3 is 15 residues long. Per the germline V gene, CDR1 is SGHDT and CDR2 is YYEEEE. The ends were cut back, 7 bases at V and 4 bases at J, with 18 bases in the middle. For the CDR3, the DNA is TGTGCCAGCCCGGGTTCAGGGATGGAAAATCAGCCCCAGCATTTT. Translating gives CASPGSGMENQPQHF.

The V call is TRBV14, the J call TRBJ2-7; 7 bases line up with TRBD1. J lost 3 bases, V lost 2 bases, and 4 bases had no gene match. This CDR3 is 14 amino acids long. Per germline, CDR1 SGHDN and CDR2 FVKESK. The CDR3 nucleotides are TGTGCCAGCAGCCAAAGGGACAGATTCTACGAGCAGTACTTC. Protein: CASSQRDRFYEQYF. Using reference TRBV14 and TRBJ2-7 for the parts outside the CDR3, the full variable domain is EAGVTQFPSHSVIEKGQTVTLRCDPISGHDNLYWYRRVMGKEIKFLLHFVKESKQDESGMPNNRFLAERTGGTYSTLKVQPAELEDSGVYFCASSQRDRFYEQYFGPGTRLTVT.

The chain employs TRBV21-1 and TRBJ2-7; the tabulated D call, TRBD1, remains unverified against the DNA. TRBV21-1 is noted as a pseudogene. The CDR3 sequence is 12 residues long. The CDR3, as DNA: TGTGCCAGCAGCAAAGCGCAGGGCGAGCAGTACTTC. It translates to CASSKAQGEQYF.

The chain's CDR3 is CASSLGRLAGGTDTQYF. In DNA form, the CDR3 reads TGTGCCAGCAGCTTAGGCCGACTAGCGGGAGGCACAGATACGCAGTATTTT. The chain uses TRBV7-9 and TRBJ2-3, with TRBD2 identical over 12 bases. The germline V gene encodes CDR1 SEHNR and CDR2 FQNEAQ (reference sequence). The junction had 3 bases not matched to a gene; V was cut back by 1 base and J by 1 base. This CDR3 region has 17 residues.

This sequence joins TRBV9 and TRBJ2-2; D is possibly TRBD2 (6 bases). V was trimmed by 4 bases and J by 3 bases, leaving 13 bases between them. The germline gives CDR1 SGDLS, CDR2 YYNGEE. The CDR3 extends over 15 amino acids. The CDR3 protein is CASSPRDFYTGELFF. CDR3 sequence (DNA): TGTGCCAGCAGCCCCCGGGACTTCTACACCGGGGAGCTGTTTTTT. The complete variable domain, with remaining parts taken from reference TRBV9 and TRBJ2-2, reads DSGVTQTPKHLITATGQRVTLRCSPRSGDLSVYWYQQSLDQGLQFLIQYYNGEERAKGNILERFSAQQFPDLHSELNLSSLELGDSALYFCASSPRDFYTGELFFGEGSRLTVL.